This is a list of T cell receptor beta chains from one sample in a study of CD8+CD57+ T cells in acquired aplastic anemia. MiXCR, applied by TCRdb to the reads, yields one record per CDR3 protein. In the table there are approximately 300,000 distinct CDR3 sequences, roughly 61% of which are singletons. Sequencing was done on a sample of sorted CD4+, CD8+, or CD8+CD57+ T cells (not recorded which) from PBMCs. The receptors derive from a human donor with aplastic anemia. Both conserved end residues are part of each CDR3. Fields, in order: clone size, J gene, D gene, V gene, CDR3 DNA, CDR3 protein. A D gene is named only where the DNA matches it firmly. Clone size is stated in some rows and not others, as once, few, many or a class when expanded.

.,TRBJ1-1,TRBD1,TRBV10-3,TGTGCCATCAGTGAGTCGATGTCAGGGGGTGAAGCTTTCTTT,CAISESMSGGEAFF
.,TRBJ1-6,.,TRBV14,TGTGCCAGCAGCCAAGGGGGAGGGTTCACCCTCCACTTT,CASSQGGGFTLHF
many,TRBJ1-6,.,TRBV5-5,TGTGCCAGCAGCTCGCTCAGCTCCTATAATTCACCCCTCCACTTT,CASSSLSSYNSPLHF
many,TRBJ2-5,.,TRBV9,TGTGCCAGCAGCGTAGGGACAGTTCCCCAAGAGACCCAGTACTTC,CASSVGTVPQETQYF
many,TRBJ2-3,.,TRBV6-1,TGTGCCAGCAGTGAAGCCCTCCAGGGATATACGCAGTATTTT,CASSEALQGYTQYF
few,TRBJ2-7,.,TRBV28,TGTGCCAGCAGTTACGGTACAGGTGACGAGCAGTACTTC,CASSYGTGDEQYF
.,TRBJ2-5,TRBD1,TRBV10-3,TGTGCCAGCAGTGGACAGGGGGTCCTAGCGGGCGCCCCACCCGAGACCCAGTACTTC,CASSGQGVLAGAPPETQYF
.,TRBJ2-5,TRBD1,TRBV11-3,TGTGCCAGCAGCTTAGGACAGGGGGCAGAGGAGACCCAGTACTTC,CASSLGQGAEETQYF
.,TRBJ2-7,TRBD2,TRBV24-1,TGTGCCAGCAGTTCCGGGACTAGCGGGAGGAGAATCCACGAGCAGTACTTC,CASSSGTSGRRIHEQYF
.,TRBJ1-3,.,TRBV24-1,TGTGCCACCAGTGCGGGCCTGAACTCTGGAAACACCATATATTTT,CATSAGLNSGNTIYF
.,TRBJ1-2,.,TRBV7-2,TGTACCAGCAGCACCCAACAGGGATGGGATGGCTACACCTTC,CTSSTQQGWDGYTF
few,TRBJ1-4,.,TRBV24-1,TGTGCCACCAGTGGAGGCTATAATGAAAAACTGTTTTTT,CATSGGYNEKLFF
.,TRBJ1-2,.,TRBV29-1,TGCAGCGTTGGGAGCGACTATGGCTACACCTTC,CSVGSDYGYTF
.,TRBJ2-5,TRBD1,TRBV5-1,TGCGCCAGCAGCTGGACAGGGTATCTAGAGACCCAGTACTTC,CASSWTGYLETQYF
.,TRBJ1-4,TRBD1,TRBV25-1,TGTGCCAGCAGAACGGACAGGGGAGGCAATGAAAAACTGTTTTTT,CASRTDRGGNEKLFF
many,TRBJ2-7,.,TRBV6-1,TGTGCCAGCACCATAGGGCCATTAGGCGAGCAGTACTTC,CASTIGPLGEQYF
.,TRBJ1-2,.,TRBV10-3,TGTGCCATCAGTGAGTCGCGAAGGCTAAATGGCTACACCTTC,CAISESRRLNGYTF
.,TRBJ2-7,.,TRBV20-1,TGCAGTGCTGGTCCTGGGGGGGGCTTCGGCGAGCAGTACTTC,CSAGPGGGFGEQYF
once,TRBJ1-2,TRBD1,TRBV19,TGTGCCAGTAGTCTTAAGACAGGGGGCGACTATGGCTACACCTTC,CASSLKTGGDYGYTF
few,TRBJ1-2,.,TRBV6-1,TGTGCCAGCACGCGACAGTTCGGTGATGGCTACACCTTC,CASTRQFGDGYTF
.,TRBJ2-3,.,TRBV3-1,TGTGCCAGCAGCCAAGGCGGGACTAGCACAGATACGCAGTATTTT,CASSQGGTSTDTQYF
.,TRBJ2-6,.,TRBV7-8,TGTGCCAGCAGCACCCGTCGAACAAACGTCCTGACTTTC,CASSTRRTNVLTF
.,TRBJ1-1,.,TRBV12-3/TRBV12-4,TGTGCCAGCAGTTTAAGCATCCTGACTGAGGCTTTCTTT,CASSLSILTEAFF
.,TRBJ2-1,.,TRBV7-8,TGTGCCAGCAGCTCATCAGAGGGTAATAAGCAGTTCTTC,CASSSSEGNKQFF
.,TRBJ2-5,TRBD1,TRBV9,TGTGCCAGCAGGGCAGGACAGGGTAGGGAGACCCAGTACTTC,CASRAGQGRETQYF
few,TRBJ2-3,.,TRBV6-1,TGTGCCAGCAGTGATACACCCGGGGATACGCAGTATTTT,CASSDTPGDTQYF
few,TRBJ2-3,.,TRBV13,TGTGCCAGCAGCTCCGAGCGGACCACAGATACGCAGTATTTT,CASSSERTTDTQYF
.,TRBJ2-1,.,TRBV2,TGTGCCAGCAGGGAAGCGAGGGGGGGCTACAATGAGCAGTTCTTC,CASREARGGYNEQFF
many,TRBJ1-5,.,TRBV27,TGTGCCAGCAGGACGCAGGGTCAGCCCCAGCATTTT,CASRTQGQPQHF
.,TRBJ1-5,.,TRBV19,TGTGCCAGTAGTACCGACAGTGACCCGCACCTCAATCAGCCCCAGCATTTT,CASSTDSDPHLNQPQHF
.,TRBJ2-3,.,TRBV6-4,TGTGCCAGCAGTGAATCGGGAGAAGGGGCAGATACGCAGTATTTT,CASSESGEGADTQYF
few,TRBJ2-5,TRBD1,TRBV29-1,TGCAGCGTTTACCGGACAGGAGAGACCCAGTACTTC,CSVYRTGETQYF
.,TRBJ2-5,TRBD2,TRBV7-4,TGTGCCAGCAGCTGGACTAGCGGGGGTGGAGAGACCCAGTACTTC,CASSWTSGGGETQYF
.,TRBJ2-3,TRBD2,TRBV19,TGTGCCAGTAACCCTAGCGGGGGCACAGATACGCAGTATTTT,CASNPSGGTDTQYF
.,TRBJ2-5,TRBD1,TRBV2,TGTGCCAGCAGGGGGACAGGGGGCGTAAAGACCCAGTACTTC,CASRGTGGVKTQYF
few,TRBJ1-5,.,TRBV10-3,TGTGCCATCAGTGAGGTGGATCAGCCCCAGCATTTT,CAISEVDQPQHF
.,TRBJ1-4,.,TRBV7-6,TGTGCCAGCAGCTTTTCCCCCCAGGGAGAAAAACTGTTTTTT,CASSFSPQGEKLFF
.,TRBJ2-7,.,TRBV15,TGTGCCACCAGCTTCCGGTTGGGCAACTCCTACGAGCAGTGCTTC,CATSFRLGNSYEQCF
.,TRBJ1-1,.,TRBV11-2,TGTGCCAGCAGCTTAGGCAGGCCTGATGAAGCTTTCTTT,CASSLGRPDEAFF
.,TRBJ1-5,.,TRBV19,TGTGCCAGTAGTACGACGGGAATGGAAAGCAATCAGCCCCAGCATTTT,CASSTTGMESNQPQHF
.,TRBJ1-6,.,TRBV7-9,TGTGCCAGCAGCTTGGGCGGGGGCCGGTCACCCCTCCACTTT,CASSLGGGRSPLHF
many,TRBJ1-1,TRBD1,TRBV19,TGTGCCAGTAGTATTGCAGGGGGTATGAACACTGAAGCTTTCTTT,CASSIAGGMNTEAFF
.,TRBJ1-6,.,TRBV6-6,TGTGCCAGCAGTGATATTGGATCACCCCTCCACTTT,CASSDIGSPLHF
.,TRBJ1-2,.,TRBV19,TGTGCCAGTAGTTGGCCGGGACCCCTCTACACCTTC,CASSWPGPLYTF
many,TRBJ1-2,.,TRBV19,TGTGCCAGCCATAAGGCTTCCCAAACTATTAACTATGGCTACACCTTC,CASHKASQTINYGYTF
.,TRBJ2-7,TRBD1,TRBV20-1,TGCAGTGCTAGGACAAGTAGGGGGCACCGCTCCTACGAGCAGTACTTC,CSARTSRGHRSYEQYF
many,TRBJ2-7,TRBD1,TRBV6-5,TGTGCCAGCAAAATATACCCGGCTGGACAGGGCCTTCAGCAGTACTTC,CASKIYPAGQGLQQYF
.,TRBJ1-2,.,TRBV7-3,TGTGCCAGCAGCCTTGACGGGGATGGAGGCTACACCTTC,CASSLDGDGGYTF